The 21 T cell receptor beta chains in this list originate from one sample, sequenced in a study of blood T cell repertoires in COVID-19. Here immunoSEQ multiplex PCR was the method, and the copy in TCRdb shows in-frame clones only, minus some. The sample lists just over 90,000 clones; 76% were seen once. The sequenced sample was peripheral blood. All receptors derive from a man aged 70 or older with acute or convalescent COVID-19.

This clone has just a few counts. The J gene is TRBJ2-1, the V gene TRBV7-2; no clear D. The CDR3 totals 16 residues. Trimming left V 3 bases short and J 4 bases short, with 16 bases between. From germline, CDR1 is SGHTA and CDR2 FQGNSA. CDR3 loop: CASSLFGSSGYNEQFF. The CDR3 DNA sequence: TGTGCCAGCAGCTTGTTCGGATCTTCGGGTTACAATGAGCAGTTCTTC.

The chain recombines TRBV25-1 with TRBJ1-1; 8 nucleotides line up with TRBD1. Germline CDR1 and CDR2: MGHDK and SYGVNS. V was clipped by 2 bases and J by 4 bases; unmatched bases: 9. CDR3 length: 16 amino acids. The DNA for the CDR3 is TGTGCCAGCAGTGAACCGGGGACAGGAGGCAGCACTGAAGCTTTCTTT. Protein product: CASSEPGTGGSTEAFF.

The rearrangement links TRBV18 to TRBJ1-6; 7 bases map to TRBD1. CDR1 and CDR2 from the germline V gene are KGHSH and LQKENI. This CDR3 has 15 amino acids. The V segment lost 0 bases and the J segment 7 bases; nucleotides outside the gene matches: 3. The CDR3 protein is CASSPPGTVNSPLHF. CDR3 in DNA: TGTGCCAGCTCACCACCCGGGACAGTGAATTCACCCCTCCACTTT.

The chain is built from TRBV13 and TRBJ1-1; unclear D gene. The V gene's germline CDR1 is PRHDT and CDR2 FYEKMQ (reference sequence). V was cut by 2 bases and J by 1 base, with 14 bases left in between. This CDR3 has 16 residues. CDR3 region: CASSLIIRSGNTEAFF. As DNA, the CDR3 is TGTGCCAGCAGCTTAATTATTAGGTCAGGGAACACTGAAGCTTTCTTT.

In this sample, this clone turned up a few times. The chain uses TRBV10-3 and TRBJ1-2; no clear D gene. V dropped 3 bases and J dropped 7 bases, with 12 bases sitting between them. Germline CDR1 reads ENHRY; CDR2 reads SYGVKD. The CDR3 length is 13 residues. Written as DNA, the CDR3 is TGTGCCATCAGTGATCTGGGAGGCTCTGGCTACACCTTC. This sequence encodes CAISDLGGSGYTF.

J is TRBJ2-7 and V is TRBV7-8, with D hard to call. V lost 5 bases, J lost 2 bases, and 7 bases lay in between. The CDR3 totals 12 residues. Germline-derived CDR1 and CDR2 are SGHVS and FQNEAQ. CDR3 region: CASSDSTYEQYV. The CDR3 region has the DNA TGTGCCAGCAGCGATTCTACCTACGAGCAGTACGTC.

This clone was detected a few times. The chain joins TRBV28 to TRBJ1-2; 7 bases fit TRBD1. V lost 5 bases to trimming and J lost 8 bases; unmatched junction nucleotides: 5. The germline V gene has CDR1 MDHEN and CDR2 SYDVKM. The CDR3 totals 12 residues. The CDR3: CASSQTGLGYTF. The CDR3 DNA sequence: TGTGCCAGCAGTCAGACAGGGTTGGGCTACACCTTC.

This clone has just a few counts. The CDR3 DNA reads as TGTGCCAGCAGCCCTCCGGGACAGGCCAATAATTCACCCCTCCACTTT. Translation gives CASSPPGQANNSPLHF. V usage is TRBV7-9 and J usage is TRBJ1-6; 8 positions agree with TRBD1. The V gene end was trimmed by 5 bases and the J gene end by 5 bases; junction bases not matched to a gene: 8. Germline assignment: CDR1 SEHNR and CDR2 FQNEAQ (reference sequence). The CDR3 length is 16 residues.

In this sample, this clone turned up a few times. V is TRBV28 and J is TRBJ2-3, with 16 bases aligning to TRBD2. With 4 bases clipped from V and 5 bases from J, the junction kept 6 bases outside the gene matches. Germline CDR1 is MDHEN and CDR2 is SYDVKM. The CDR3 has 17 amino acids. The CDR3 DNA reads TGTGCCAGCAGTTCCCAGGGACTAGCGGGAGGGGGAGATACGCAGTATTTT. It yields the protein CASSSQGLAGGGDTQYF.

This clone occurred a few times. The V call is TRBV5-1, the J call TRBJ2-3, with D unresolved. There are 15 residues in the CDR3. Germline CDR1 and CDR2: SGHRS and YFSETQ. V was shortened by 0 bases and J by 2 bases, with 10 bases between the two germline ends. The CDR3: CASSLEGGYTDTQYF. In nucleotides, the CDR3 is TGCGCCAGCAGCTTGGAAGGCGGATACACAGATACGCAGTATTTT.

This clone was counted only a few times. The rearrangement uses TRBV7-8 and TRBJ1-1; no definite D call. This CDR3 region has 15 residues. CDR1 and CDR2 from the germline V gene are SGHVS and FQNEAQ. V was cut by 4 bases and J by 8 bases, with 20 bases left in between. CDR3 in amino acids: CASSSSLDPRREAFF. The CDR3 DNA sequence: TGTGCCAGCAGCTCCTCCCTGGACCCGAGGAGGGAAGCTTTCTTT.

The CDR3, as DNA: TGTGCCAGCAGCTTATACGGACAGGGGGCGCCTGGAACTAATGAAAAACTGTTTTTT. It yields the protein CASSLYGQGAPGTNEKLFF. The rearrangement joins TRBV7-9 to TRBJ1-4; 11 bases map to TRBD1. The CDR3 totals 19 residues. Germline CDR1 SEHNR, CDR2 FQNEAQ (reference sequence). After removal of 2 bases from V and 1 base from J, the junction contained 9 bases not matched to a gene. Supplemented by reference TRBV7-9 and TRBJ1-4, the full variable domain reads DTGVSQNPRHKITKRGQNVTFRCDPISEHNRLYWYRQTLGQGPEFLTYFQNEAQLEKSRLLSDRFSAERPKGSFSTLEIQRTEQGDSAMYLCASSLYGQGAPGTNEKLFFGSGTQLSVL.

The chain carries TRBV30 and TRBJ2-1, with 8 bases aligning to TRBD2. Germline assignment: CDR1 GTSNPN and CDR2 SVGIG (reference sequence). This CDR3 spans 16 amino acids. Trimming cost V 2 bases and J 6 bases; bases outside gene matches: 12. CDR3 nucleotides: TGTGCCTGGAGTCAGACCCTAGCGGGTGCCGTCAATGAGCAGTTCTTC. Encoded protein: CAWSQTLAGAVNEQFF.

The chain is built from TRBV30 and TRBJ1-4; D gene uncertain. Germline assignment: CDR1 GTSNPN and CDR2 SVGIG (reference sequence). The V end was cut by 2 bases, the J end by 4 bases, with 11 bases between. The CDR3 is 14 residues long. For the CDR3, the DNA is TGTGCCTGGAGTCGCGGCGAGGGTAATGAAAAACTGTTTTTT. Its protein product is CAWSRGEGNEKLFF.

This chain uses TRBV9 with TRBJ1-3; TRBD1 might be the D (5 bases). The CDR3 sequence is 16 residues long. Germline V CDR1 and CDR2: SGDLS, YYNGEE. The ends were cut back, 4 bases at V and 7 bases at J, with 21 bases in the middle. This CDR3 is CASSPRGLGSRNTIYF. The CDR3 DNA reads TGTGCCAGCAGCCCCCGGGGACTGGGGTCGAGGAACACCATATATTTT.

As DNA, the CDR3 is TGTGCCAGCAGCAGCCGCCGGGGGAACACTGAAGCTTTCTTT. It is translated as CASSSRRGNTEAFF. The J gene is TRBJ1-1, the V gene TRBV7-9; D unclear. V gave up 5 bases and J gave up 1 base, with 11 bases separating them. The CDR3 has 14 amino acids. Germline loops: CDR1 SEHNR, CDR2 FQNEAQ (reference sequence).

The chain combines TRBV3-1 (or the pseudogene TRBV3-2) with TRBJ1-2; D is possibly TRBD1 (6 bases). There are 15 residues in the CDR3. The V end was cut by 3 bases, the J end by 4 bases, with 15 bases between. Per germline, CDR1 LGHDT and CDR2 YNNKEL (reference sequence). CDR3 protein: CASSQPKTGFYGYTF. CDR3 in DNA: TGTGCCAGCAGCCAGCCCAAGACAGGATTCTATGGCTACACCTTC.

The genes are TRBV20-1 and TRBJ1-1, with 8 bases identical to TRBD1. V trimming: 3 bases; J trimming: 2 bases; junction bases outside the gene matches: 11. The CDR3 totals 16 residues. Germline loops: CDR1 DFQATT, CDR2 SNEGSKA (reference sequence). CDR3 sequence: CSASHAGGAFNTEAFF. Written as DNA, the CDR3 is TGCAGTGCTAGTCACGCAGGGGGCGCGTTTAACACTGAAGCTTTCTTT.

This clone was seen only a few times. CDR3: CASSPTGLLYEQYF. The CDR3 DNA sequence: TGTGCCAGCAGTCCGACAGGACTTCTCTACGAGCAGTACTTC. J is TRBJ2-7 and V is TRBV28; a possible D gene is TRBD1 (6 bases). The CDR3 is made up of 14 amino acids. V lost 5 bases and J 3 bases, leaving 14 bases between the germline ends. Germline V gene lookup returns CDR1 MDHEN and CDR2 SYDVKM. The full variable domain, with the rest looked up from reference TRBV28 and TRBJ2-7, is DVKVTQSSRYLVKRTGEKVFLECVQDMDHENMFWYRQDPGLGLRLIYFSYDVKMKEKGDIPEGYSVSREKKERFSLILESASTNQTSMYLCASSPTGLLYEQYFGPGTRLTVT.

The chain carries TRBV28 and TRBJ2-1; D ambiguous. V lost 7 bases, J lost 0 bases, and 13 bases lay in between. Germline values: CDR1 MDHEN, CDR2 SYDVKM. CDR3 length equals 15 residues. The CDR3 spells CASITATGSYNEQFF. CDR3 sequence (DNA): TGTGCCAGCATCACGGCGACGGGCTCCTACAATGAGCAGTTCTTC.

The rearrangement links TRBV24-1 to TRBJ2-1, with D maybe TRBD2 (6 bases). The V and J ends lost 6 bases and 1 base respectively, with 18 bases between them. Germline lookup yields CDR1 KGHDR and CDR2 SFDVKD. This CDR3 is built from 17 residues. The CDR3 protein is CATSPSSAGRSYNEQFF. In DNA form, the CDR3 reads TGTGCCACCAGTCCTTCGTCGGCAGGGAGGTCCTACAATGAGCAGTTCTTC.